The entry below describes one T cell receptor (beta chain). The record originates from a study of blood T cell repertoires in COVID-19. CDR3 length: 15 amino acids. V was pared by 5 bases and J by 0 bases, with 11 bases between. The germline V gene encodes CDR1 MNHEY and CDR2 SVGEGT. The assay was immunoSEQ multiplex PCR, and TCRdb's table has in-frame clones only and misses some. Of 90,000 or so clones in the sample, 90% were seen once. This chain connects TRBV6-2 or TRBV6-3 to TRBJ1-5; a weak D match, TRBD1 (6 bases). Sequences were obtained from peripheral blood. The TCR originated in a woman aged 80 or over with active or convalescent COVID-19. The CDR3 sequence: CASSTWTASNQPQHF. In nucleotides, the CDR3 is TGTGCCAGCAGTACCTGGACAGCTAGCAATCAGCCCCAGCATTTT.